Listed here is a single TCR beta chain. The data are from a study of shared clonotypes between healthy human individuals. The V gene lost 5 bases and the J gene lost 0 bases, with 11 bases spanning the gap. The CDR3 covers 15 residues. Germline loops: CDR1 SEHNR, CDR2 FQNEAQ (reference sequence). Per the original data handling: Sequence data from immunoSEQ were junction-only and lacked quality scores; consequently, filtering differed. Measured with immunoSEQ multiplex PCR; TCRdb has only the in-frame clones, and not every one. V, J and clone size are taken as reported in that table, and D and trimming were inferred from the DNA itself. This sample has hundreds of thousands of clones, with around 67% found just once.

The sequence was obtained from a woman in her twenties or thirties in good health. This sequence joins TRBV7-9 and TRBJ1-5; TRBD1 is a possible D gene (6 bases). Sequencing was done on a sample of memory CD4+ T cells sorted from blood. As for subset: CD45RA-negative fraction. Here the CDR3 reads CASSLTGFSNQPQHF. DNA of the CDR3: TGTGCCAGCAGCCTCACAGGGTTTAGCAATCAGCCCCAGCATTTT.